This T cell receptor (beta chain) was captured by sequencing in a study of CD8+ T cells in alopecia areata. Study overall: After 6 to 18 months of tofacitinib, follow-up continued 6 months off drug.

The authors extracted RNA and reverse transcribed it into cDNA as the sequencing template. Generated by immunoSEQ multiplex PCR, the TCRdb table keeps only in-frame clones and is missing some. The sample lists about 210,000 clones, about three fifths occurring once. Germline lookup yields CDR1 SNHLY and CDR2 FYNNEI. Trimming left V 0 bases short and J 0 bases short, with 12 bases between. CDR3 size: 16 residues. Described treatment: oral pan-JAK inhibitor, 5-10 mg twice daily. V and J are TRBV2 and TRBJ2-7; D remains ambiguous. The source of this sequence is a human donor with alopecia areata. The specimen was CD4+ T cells sorted from blood, collected at week 4, from a patient treated with tofacitinib. CDR3: CASSEASQKGSYEQYF. CDR3 DNA: TGTGCCAGCAGTGAAGCCTCACAGAAGGGCTCCTACGAGCAGTACTTC.